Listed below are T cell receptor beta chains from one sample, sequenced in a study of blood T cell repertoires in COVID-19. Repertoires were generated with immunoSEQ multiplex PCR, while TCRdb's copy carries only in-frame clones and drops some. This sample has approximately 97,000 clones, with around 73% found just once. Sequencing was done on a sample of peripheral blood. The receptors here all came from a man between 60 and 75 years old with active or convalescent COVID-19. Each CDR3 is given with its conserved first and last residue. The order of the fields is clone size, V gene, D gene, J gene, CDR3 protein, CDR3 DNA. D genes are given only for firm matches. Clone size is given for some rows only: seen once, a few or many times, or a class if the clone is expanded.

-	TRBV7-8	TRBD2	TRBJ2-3	CASSLNLAGGAQYF	TGTGCCAGCAGCTTAAATTTGGCGGGAGGGGCGCAGTATTTT
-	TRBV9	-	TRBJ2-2	CASSVAGTTGELFF	TGTGCCAGCAGCGTAGCCGGGACTACCGGGGAGCTGTTTTTT
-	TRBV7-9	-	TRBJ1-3	CASSPRQGYGNTIYF	TGTGCCAGCAGCCCTCGGCAGGGTTATGGAAACACCATATATTTT
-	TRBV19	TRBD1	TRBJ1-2	CASRPDRGRTPYFGYTF	TGTGCCAGTAGACCGGACAGGGGGCGAACCCCTTACTTCGGCTACACCTTC
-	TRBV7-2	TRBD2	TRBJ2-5	CASSLGLAGQGTQYF	TGTGCCAGCAGCTTAGGCCTAGCGGGCCAGGGGACCCAGTACTTC
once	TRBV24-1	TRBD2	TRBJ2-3	CATSDPGTSATDTQYF	TGTGCCACCAGTGACCCCGGGACTAGCGCCACAGATACGCAGTATTTT
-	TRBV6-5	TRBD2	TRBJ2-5	CAAGDYAEETQYF	TGCGCGGCCGGGGACTATGCCGAAGAGACCCAGTACTTC
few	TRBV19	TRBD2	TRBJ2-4	CASSTGTSGGGAKNIQYF	TGTGCCAGTAGTACCGGGACTAGCGGTGGGGGAGCCAAAAACATTCAGTACTTC
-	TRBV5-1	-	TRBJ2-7	CASSRTEHSYEQYF	TGCGCCAGCAGTAGGACAGAGCACTCCTACGAGCAGTACTTC
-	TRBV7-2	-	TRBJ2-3	CASSLTRGSTDTQYF	TGTGCCAGCAGCTTAACTCGGGGGAGCACAGATACGCAGTATTTT